These 30 T cell receptor beta chains originate from one sample sequenced in a study of cytomegalovirus exposure and HLA in healthy donors. The study ran its PCR with 60 Vbeta and 13 Jbeta primers. This table comes from immunoSEQ multiplex PCR, and its TCRdb copy is limited to in-frame clones, with some not included. The sample contains 70,000 to 95,000 clones, 75% of which appear only once. Sequenced: PBMCs. The receptors originated from a middle-aged man in good health and CMV-seronegative.

The rearrangement joins TRBV2 to TRBJ2-2; the match to TRBD1 covers 10 bases. The V segment lost 7 bases and the J segment 1 base; nucleotides outside the gene matches: 3. CDR3 length: 15 residues. Germline V gene sequence: CDR1 SNHLY, CDR2 FYNNEI. This CDR3 is CASTRTGGNTGELFF. The CDR3 region has the DNA TGTGCCAGCACCCGGACAGGGGGGAACACCGGGGAGCTGTTTTTT.

The chain combines TRBV5-6 with TRBJ1-5; D is uncertain. Germline V CDR1 and CDR2: SGHDT, YYEEEE. The CDR3 extends over 14 amino acids. Deletions cut 2 bases from V and 5 bases from J, with 11 bases between. The CDR3 reads CASSFTGFDQPQHF. The CDR3 nucleotides are TGTGCCAGCAGCTTTACGGGGTTCGATCAGCCCCAGCATTTT.

The table lists this clone with a few counts. V and J are TRBV5-8 and TRBJ1-1; no definite D call. Looked up from germline, CDR1 is SGHTS and CDR2 is YDEGEE. V was pared by 7 bases and J by 1 base, with 8 bases between. The CDR3 extends over 12 amino acids. The CDR3 region is CASQFRNTEAFF. Written as DNA, the CDR3 is TGTGCCAGCCAATTCAGGAACACTGAAGCTTTCTTT.

The chain uses TRBV11-2 and TRBJ2-2, with a possible D match to TRBD1 (6 bases). Germline V gene lookup returns CDR1 SGHAT and CDR2 FQNNGV. The CDR3 sequence is 18 residues long. V was clipped by 4 bases and J by 1 base, with 19 bases between them. The CDR3 sequence is CASSSHRVQGQNTGELFF. DNA for the CDR3: TGTGCCAGCAGCTCACACCGAGTCCAGGGACAGAACACCGGGGAGCTGTTTTTT.

The V call is TRBV30, the J call TRBJ1-2, with D possibly TRBD1 on 5 matching bases. Germline V gives CDR1 GTSNPN, CDR2 SVGIG (reference sequence). V dropped 2 bases and J dropped 8 bases, with 18 bases sitting between them. The CDR3 contains 14 residues. CDR3 nucleotides: TGTGCCTGGAGTTTAACGCAGGGATTAGGGGGCTACACCTTC. This translates into CAWSLTQGLGGYTF. The full variable domain, rest sourced from reference TRBV30 and TRBJ1-2, is SQTIHQWPATLVQPVGSPLSLECTVEGTSNPNLYWYRQAAGRGLQLLFYSVGIGQISSEVPQNLSASRPQDRQFILSSKKLLLSDSGFYLCAWSLTQGLGGYTFGSGTRLTVV.

The rearrangement joins TRBV29-1 to TRBJ1-1; 12 bases line up with TRBD1. This CDR3 comprises 14 residues. Germline values: CDR1 SQVTM, CDR2 ANQGSEA. V gave up 5 bases and J gave up 5 bases; unmatched junction bases: 6. The chain's CDR3 is CSVQPGQGATEAFF. CDR3 bases: TGCAGCGTTCAACCGGGACAGGGGGCGACTGAAGCTTTCTTT.

This clone showed up just a few times. The chain employs TRBV7-9 and TRBJ2-5, with D tentatively TRBD2 (7 bases). This CDR3 contains 18 residues. Germline-derived CDR1 and CDR2 are SEHNR and FQNEAQ (reference sequence). V was trimmed by 1 base and J by 1 base, leaving 19 bases between them. CDR3 region: CASSLVGGTGGGQETQYF. Written as DNA, the CDR3 is TGTGCCAGCAGCTTAGTAGGGGGTACGGGAGGAGGCCAAGAGACCCAGTACTTC. Together with reference TRBV7-9 and TRBJ2-5, the CDR3 gives the full variable domain: DTGVSQNPRHKITKRGQNVTFRCDPISEHNRLYWYRQTLGQGPEFLTYFQNEAQLEKSRLLSDRFSAERPKGSFSTLEIQRTEQGDSAMYLCASSLVGGTGGGQETQYFGPGTRLLVL.

V gene TRBV6-4 combines with J gene TRBJ2-1; possibly TRBD2 for D (6 bases). Trimming cost V 0 bases and J 7 bases, with 22 bases left between them. Germline V CDR1 and CDR2: MRHNA, SNTAGT. The length of the CDR3 is 18 residues. For the CDR3, the DNA is TGTGCCAGCAGTGACTCTCCCTTCGCGGGACTCCCTTTGAATGAGCAGTTCTTC. Translating gives CASSDSPFAGLPLNEQFF.

V is TRBV5-1 and J is TRBJ2-2, with 8 bases that match TRBD1. The ends lost 0 bases at V and 6 bases at J; junction bases unmatched: 7. Germline V CDR1 and CDR2: SGHRS, YFSETQ. There are 16 residues in the CDR3. CDR3: CASSLDTRGRSGELFF. The DNA for the CDR3 is TGCGCCAGCAGCTTGGATACCAGGGGGCGGTCCGGGGAGCTGTTTTTT.

This rearrangement joins TRBV6-5 to TRBJ1-2, with 11 bases identical to TRBD1. Germline V gives CDR1 MNHEY, CDR2 SVGAGI. The length of the CDR3 is 14 residues. V lost 5 bases and J lost 7; bases outside the gene matches: 6. This CDR3 reads CASSPTGQGVGYTF. The CDR3 DNA is TGTGCCAGCAGTCCGACGGGACAGGGGGTTGGCTACACCTTC.

The CDR3 DNA sequence: TGCGCCAGCCCTGGAGAGAGTCAAGAGACCCAGTACTTC. This sequence encodes CASPGESQETQYF. The chain is built from TRBV5-1 and TRBJ2-5; D is undetermined. Germline CDR1 reads SGHRS; CDR2 reads YFSETQ. Trimming stripped 7 bases from V and 2 bases from J, with 12 bases between. The CDR3 has 13 amino acids.

V is TRBV30 and J is TRBJ2-7; maybe TRBD2 (5 bases). The CDR3 runs 13 residues. V was trimmed by 3 bases and J by 2 bases, leaving 11 bases between them. Per germline, CDR1 GTSNPN and CDR2 SVGIG (reference sequence). The chain's CDR3 is CAWSGGDTYEQYF. The CDR3 DNA reads TGTGCCTGGAGCGGAGGAGACACCTACGAGCAGTACTTC.

The chain has TRBV10-1 and TRBJ1-4; a possible D gene is TRBD1 (5 bases). Deletions cut 3 bases from V and 5 bases from J, with 10 bases between. CDR3 size: 14 residues. The germline V gene has CDR1 WNHNN and CDR2 SYGVQD (reference sequence). CDR3 DNA: TGCGCCAGCAGTGACACAGGAGACAATGAAAAACTGTTTTTT. Translating it yields CASSDTGDNEKLFF.

This chain joins TRBV5-1 and TRBJ2-2; the D gene is possibly TRBD2 (6 bases). V shed 5 bases and J shed 5 bases, with 13 bases lying between them. The CDR3 loop spans 14 amino acids. Germline V gene lookup returns CDR1 SGHRS and CDR2 YFSETQ. The chain's CDR3 is CASSLRAGTGELFF. The DNA of the CDR3 is TGCGCCAGCAGTCTGCGTGCGGGGACCGGGGAGCTGTTTTTT.

The gene calls are TRBV27 and TRBJ2-1; 7 bases match TRBD2. Trimming at V came to 6 bases and at J to 4 bases, leaving 6 bases not matched to a gene. Per the germline V gene, CDR1 is MNHEY and CDR2 is SMNVEV (reference sequence). The CDR3 has 14 amino acids. The chain's CDR3 is CASSLGGGYNEQFF. The CDR3 DNA reads TGTGCCAGCAGCTTGGGGGGAGGGTACAATGAGCAGTTCTTC.

The CDR3 DNA is TGTGCCACCAGTTACCGGACAGGGAATCAGCCCCAGCATTTT. Amino acids: CATSYRTGNQPQHF. The chain links TRBV15 to TRBJ1-5; 8 bases map to TRBD1. The CDR3 length is 14 residues. Germline V gene lookup returns CDR1 LNHNV and CDR2 YYDKDF (reference sequence). V lost 6 bases and J lost 4; bases outside the gene matches: 5.

This chain uses TRBV6-6 with TRBJ1-5, with a weak D call TRBD1 (5 bases). Trimming stripped 7 bases from V and 3 bases from J, with 10 bases between. Germline V gene data show CDR1 as MNHNY and CDR2 as SVGAGI (reference sequence). The CDR3 has 13 amino acids. CDR3 nucleotide sequence: TGTGCCAGCATCCCAGGGCCCAATCAGCCCCAGCATTTT. Amino acid sequence: CASIPGPNQPQHF.

The chain combines TRBV18 with TRBJ1-5; a possible D gene is TRBD1 (6 bases). The CDR3 totals 13 residues. Germline CDR1 is KGHSH and CDR2 is LQKENI. V gave up 4 bases and J gave up 4 bases, with 8 bases separating them. The CDR3 loop reads CASSRTENQPQHF. CDR3 DNA sequence: TGTGCCAGCTCACGGACAGAGAATCAGCCCCAGCATTTT.

In its sample, this clone was seen once. Written as DNA, the CDR3 is TGTGCCAGCAGCTCCCTCGGCGGGAGCGTGGAGACCCAGTACTTC. Translation: CASSSLGGSVETQYF. The V call is TRBV7-3, the J call TRBJ2-5; 7 bases are a match to TRBD2. This CDR3 comprises 15 residues. The germline gives CDR1 SGHTA, CDR2 FQGTGA. V shed 4 bases and J 5 bases; nucleotides not matched to a gene: 10.

This sequence joins TRBV27 and TRBJ1-1; possible D gene TRBD1, 5 bases. This CDR3 is built from 15 residues. CDR1 MNHEY and CDR2 SMNVEV come from the germline V gene (reference sequence). V dropped 0 bases and J dropped 9 bases, with 17 bases sitting between them. For the CDR3, the DNA is TGTGCCAGCAGTTTATCAGGGGCGGGGGTAAGTCAAGCTTTCTTT. Residues: CASSLSGAGVSQAFF.

This chain links TRBV5-1 with TRBJ1-1; D is unclear. V lost 2 bases and J lost 4, with 12 bases in between. The CDR3 length is 14 residues. Germline CDR1 and CDR2: SGHRS and YFSETQ. Here the CDR3 reads CASSFAGFSTEAFF. CDR3 DNA: TGCGCCAGCAGCTTTGCCGGGTTTAGCACTGAAGCTTTCTTT.

The rearrangement joins TRBV5-4 to TRBJ2-3; a possible D gene is TRBD2 (6 bases). The CDR3 extends over 15 amino acids. CDR1 is SGHNT, CDR2 YYREEE, per germline (reference sequence). V was shortened by 0 bases and J by 4 bases, with 12 bases between the two germline ends. This chain's CDR3 is CASSLVGGMPDTQYF. CDR3 coding DNA: TGTGCCAGCAGCTTGGTCGGGGGAATGCCAGATACGCAGTATTTT.

This chain links TRBV18 with TRBJ1-3, with 7 bases that match TRBD1. Per germline, CDR1 KGHSH and CDR2 LQKENI. V dropped 2 bases and J dropped 1; count of bases not matched to a gene: 17. The CDR3 totals 20 residues. The CDR3 spells CASSPFNHRGTLRSGNTIYF. CDR3 in DNA: TGTGCCAGCTCACCATTTAACCACAGGGGAACCCTTAGGTCTGGAAACACCATATATTTT. Full variable domain (remainder filled in from reference TRBV18 and TRBJ1-3): NAGVMQNPRHLVRRRGQEARLRCSPMKGHSHVYWYRQLPEEGLKFMVYLQKENIIDESGMPKERFSAEFPKEGPSILRIQQVVRGDSAAYFCASSPFNHRGTLRSGNTIYFGEGSWLTVV.

This clone was seen ten or more times. The genes are TRBV5-1 and TRBJ2-7; TRBD2 aligns across 7 bases. The germline gives CDR1 SGHRS, CDR2 YFSETQ. J was trimmed by 1 base and V by 4 bases; bases with no gene match: 5. This CDR3 has 14 residues. As DNA, the CDR3 is TGCGCCAGCAGCCAAACTAGCGCGTCCTACGAGCAGTACTTC. It encodes CASSQTSASYEQYF.

This clone was counted between two and nine times. The chain employs TRBV27 and TRBJ1-5; tentative D call: TRBD1 (5 bases). The CDR3 contains 15 residues. Germline V CDR1 and CDR2: MNHEY, SMNVEV (reference sequence). V lost 3 bases, J lost 1 base, and 10 bases lay in between. CDR3 sequence reads: CASSFTGPSNQPQHF. The CDR3, as DNA: TGTGCCAGCAGTTTTACAGGTCCAAGCAATCAGCCCCAGCATTTT.

The chain uses TRBV9 and TRBJ2-7; TRBD1 aligns across 10 bases. Looked up from germline, CDR1 is SGDLS and CDR2 is YYNGEE. The CDR3 has 14 amino acids. Trimming at V came to 3 bases and at J to 2 bases, leaving 2 bases not matched to a gene. The CDR3: CASSGDRGAYEQYF. CDR3 sequence (DNA): TGTGCCAGCAGCGGGGACAGGGGCGCCTACGAGCAGTACTTC.

The CDR3 reads CSVGEYGEKLFF. In DNA, the CDR3 is TGCAGCGTTGGGGAGTACGGGGAAAAACTGTTTTTT. V gene TRBV29-1 combines with J gene TRBJ1-4; the D is unclear. This CDR3 region has 12 residues. Germline CDR1 and CDR2: SQVTM and ANQGSEA. V was trimmed by 4 bases and J by 8 bases, leaving 11 bases between them.

The chain couples TRBV5-1 to TRBJ1-4, with a possible D match to TRBD1 (6 bases). CDR1 is SGHRS, CDR2 YFSETQ, per germline. CDR3 length equals 16 residues. V was cut by 3 bases and J by 5 bases, with 17 bases left in between. CDR3 sequence reads: CASSSSLRGQNEKLFF. The CDR3, as DNA: TGCGCCAGCAGCTCCTCCCTCAGGGGCCAAAATGAAAAACTGTTTTTT.

This chain joins TRBV4-2 and TRBJ2-5; 11 nucleotides agree with TRBD1. Germline-derived CDR1 and CDR2 are LGHNA and YNFKEQ. J lost 2 bases, V lost 4 bases, and 6 bases had no gene match. There are 16 residues in the CDR3. The CDR3 DNA reads TGTGCCAGCAGCCCGGGGACAGGGGGGTTGCAAGAGACCCAGTACTTC. Encoded protein: CASSPGTGGLQETQYF.

The chain uses TRBV7-9 and TRBJ1-6; D might be TRBD1 (5 bases). CDR1 is SEHNR, CDR2 FQNEAQ, per germline (reference sequence). The V end lost 5 bases, the J end lost 3 bases, and 11 bases lay between the germline ends. The CDR3 totals 15 residues. The CDR3 loop reads CASSRGELYNSPLHF. The CDR3 DNA reads as TGTGCCAGCAGCCGGGGGGAACTCTATAATTCACCCCTCCACTTT.